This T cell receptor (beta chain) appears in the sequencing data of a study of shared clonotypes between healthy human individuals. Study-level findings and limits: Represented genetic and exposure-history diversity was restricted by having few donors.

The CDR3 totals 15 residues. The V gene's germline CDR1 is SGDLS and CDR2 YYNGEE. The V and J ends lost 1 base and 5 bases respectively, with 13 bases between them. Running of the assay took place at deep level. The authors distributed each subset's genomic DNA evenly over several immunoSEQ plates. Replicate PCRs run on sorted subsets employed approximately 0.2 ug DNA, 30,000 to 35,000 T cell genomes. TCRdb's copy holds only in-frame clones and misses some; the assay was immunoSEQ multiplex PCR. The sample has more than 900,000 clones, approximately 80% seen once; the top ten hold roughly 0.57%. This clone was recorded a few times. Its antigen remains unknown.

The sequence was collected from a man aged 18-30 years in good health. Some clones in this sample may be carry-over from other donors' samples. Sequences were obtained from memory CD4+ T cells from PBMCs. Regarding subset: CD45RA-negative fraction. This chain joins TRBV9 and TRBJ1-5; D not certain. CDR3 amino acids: CASSVYGAEDQPQHF. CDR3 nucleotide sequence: TGTGCCAGCAGCGTATATGGAGCGGAGGATCAGCCCCAGCATTTT.